This T cell receptor beta chain is from a study of cytomegalovirus exposure and HLA in healthy donors. The CDR3 totals 14 residues. The germline V gene encodes CDR1 LNHDA and CDR2 SQIVND (reference sequence). With V trimmed by 7 bases and J by 5 bases, 10 bases remained unmatched. Study-wide findings and caveats: Reportedly, cytomegalovirus status was diagnosed with high sensitivity and specificity. In the 130 or so validation repertoires, a later analysis found that first-cohort TCR clusters tended to co-occur. Rarity characterized most TCR sequences, yet some public TCRs appeared in many donors.

The data were produced by immunoSEQ multiplex PCR, yet TCRdb's version contains in-frame clones alone and is incomplete. The table has roughly 130,000 clones, 80% to 90% seen once. About this clone: Its antigen remains unidentified.

The sample consisted of PBMCs. The sequence derives from a young man in good health and CMV-seronegative. This chain joins TRBV19 and TRBJ2-7, with 8 positions matching TRBD2. The CDR3 nucleotides read TGTGCCAGTAAGGCCCAAAGCGGGAGTAACGAGCAGTACTTC. Translated, it gives CASKAQSGSNEQYF.